The sequence of this TCR beta chain was determined in a study of technical replicates of blood from a few donors. Produced via immunoSEQ multiplex PCR; TCRdb's table is partial and in-frame only. The data contain about 89,000 clones, over 85% of them singletons. The source material was T cells isolated from PBMCs. The TCR was taken from a human donor in good health.

CDR3 in DNA: TGTGCCAGCAGCTACAGGGGCTACGAGCAGTACTTC. It codes for CASSYRGYEQYF. V is TRBV7-9 and J is TRBJ2-7, with 7 bases fitting TRBD1. V lost 4 bases, J lost 3 bases, and 0 bases stayed unmatched. Germline CDR1 SEHNR, CDR2 FQNEAQ (reference sequence). The CDR3 is 12 amino acids. Full variable domain (missing parts from reference TRBV7-9 and TRBJ2-7): DTGVSQNPRHKITKRGQNVTFRCDPISEHNRLYWYRQTLGQGPEFLTYFQNEAQLEKSRLLSDRFSAERPKGSFSTLEIQRTEQGDSAMYLCASSYRGYEQYFGPGTRLTVT.